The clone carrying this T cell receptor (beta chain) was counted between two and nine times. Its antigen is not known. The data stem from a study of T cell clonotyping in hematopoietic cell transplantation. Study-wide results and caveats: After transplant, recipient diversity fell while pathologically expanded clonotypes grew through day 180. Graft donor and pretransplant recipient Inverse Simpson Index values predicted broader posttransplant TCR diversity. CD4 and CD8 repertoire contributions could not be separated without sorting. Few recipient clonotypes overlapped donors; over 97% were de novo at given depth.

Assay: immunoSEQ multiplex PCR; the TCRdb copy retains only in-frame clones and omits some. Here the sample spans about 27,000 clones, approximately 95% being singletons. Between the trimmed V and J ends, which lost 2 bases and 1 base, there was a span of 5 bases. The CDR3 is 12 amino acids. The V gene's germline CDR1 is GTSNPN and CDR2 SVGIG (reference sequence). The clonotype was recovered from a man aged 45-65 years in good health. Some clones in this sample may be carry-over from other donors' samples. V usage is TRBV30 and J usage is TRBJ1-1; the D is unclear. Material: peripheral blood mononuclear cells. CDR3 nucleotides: TGTGCCTGGAGTCGCCAGAACACTGAAGCTTTCTTT. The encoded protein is CAWSRQNTEAFF.